A single sample gave rise to the 8 T cell receptor beta chains below, sequenced in a study of follicular helper T cells after annual influenza vaccination. The time point denotes: 2014-2015 season, 7 days after vaccination. Method: immunoSEQ multiplex PCR; TCRdb's copy keeps in-frame clones and lacks some. The table records about 7,800 clones, approximately 82% of them present only once. Sequences were derived from CXCR5+ CD38- circulating T follicular helper cells from blood, sampled 7 days after influenza vaccination. The sample's subset: circulating Tfh, non-naive CD4+CXCR5+PD-1+ (ICOS+CD38+ or ICOS-CD38-). These receptors were obtained from an adult who received the influenza vaccine.

The J gene is TRBJ1-6, the V gene TRBV15; maybe TRBD1 (5 bases). Germline-derived CDR1 and CDR2 are LNHNV and YYDKDF (reference sequence). The ends were cut back, 3 bases at V and 8 bases at J, with 11 bases in the middle. This CDR3 spans 14 amino acids. CDR3 protein: CATSSNLGDSPLHF. CDR3 in DNA: TGTGCCACCAGCAGCAACTTGGGGGATTCACCCCTCCACTTT.

The gene calls are TRBV27 and TRBJ1-3; possibly TRBD1 for D (5 bases). V gave up 4 bases and J gave up 8 bases, with 12 bases separating them. Germline-derived CDR1 and CDR2 are MNHEY and SMNVEV (reference sequence). The length of the CDR3 is 13 residues. This chain's CDR3 is CASSSRTRDTIYF. For the CDR3, the DNA is TGTGCCAGCAGTTCCCGGACACGGGACACCATATATTTT.

This clone was counted a single time. As DNA, the CDR3 is TGCGCCAGCAGCCAAGACCCCTCTACAGGGGGAGAATCCTACGAGCAGTACTTC. Residues: CASSQDPSTGGESYEQYF. The rearrangement links TRBV4-3 to TRBJ2-7, with 8 bases lining up with TRBD1. CDR3 length: 18 residues. CDR1 is LGHNA, CDR2 YSLEER, per germline. V dropped 0 bases and J dropped 1; count of bases not matched to a gene: 11.

This chain connects TRBV11-3 to TRBJ2-7; maybe TRBD2 (6 bases). The V and J ends lost 0 bases and 0 bases respectively, with 9 bases between them. Germline assignment: CDR1 SGHNT and CDR2 YENEEA. This CDR3 contains 15 residues. The CDR3 DNA reads TGTGCCAGCAGCTTAGATCGGAGGGTCTCCTACGAGCAGTACTTC. Translated: CASSLDRRVSYEQYF.

The chain uses TRBV28 and TRBJ2-5, with TRBD2 matching 12 bases. The CDR3 consists of 16 residues. Losses at the gene ends were 6 bases for V and 1 base for J; bases not matched to a gene: 6. The germline CDR1 and CDR2 sequences are MDHEN and SYDVKM. The CDR3 coding sequence is TGTGCCAGCAGCCCTGGACTAGCGGGGACCCAAGAGACCCAGTACTTC. Residues: CASSPGLAGTQETQYF.

The chain recombines TRBV6-5 with TRBJ1-4, with D tentatively TRBD1 (6 bases). Between the trimmed V and J ends, which lost 4 bases and 4 bases, there was a span of 10 bases. Looked up from germline, CDR1 is MNHEY and CDR2 is SVGAGI. The CDR3 contains 14 residues. The chain's CDR3 is CASSLDRLNEKLFF. In DNA form, the CDR3 reads TGTGCCAGCAGTTTGGACAGACTTAATGAAAAACTGTTTTTT.

The rearrangement joins TRBV7-2 to TRBJ1-2, with unresolved D. The CDR3 contains 15 residues. The germline CDR1 and CDR2 sequences are SGHTA and FQGNSA. V lost 0 bases and J lost 4, with 12 bases in between. The chain's CDR3 is CASSLASGAGYGYTF. The CDR3 DNA sequence: TGTGCCAGCAGCTTAGCATCAGGAGCGGGCTATGGCTACACCTTC.

The J gene is TRBJ2-3, the V gene TRBV7-2, with 10 bases identical to TRBD2. The V gene's germline CDR1 is SGHTA and CDR2 FQGNSA. V trimming: 5 bases; J trimming: 0 bases; junction bases outside the gene matches: 5. There are 16 residues in the CDR3. The CDR3 spells CASSPLAGSSTDTQYF. For the CDR3, the DNA is TGTGCCAGCAGCCCACTAGCGGGGAGTAGCACAGATACGCAGTATTTT.